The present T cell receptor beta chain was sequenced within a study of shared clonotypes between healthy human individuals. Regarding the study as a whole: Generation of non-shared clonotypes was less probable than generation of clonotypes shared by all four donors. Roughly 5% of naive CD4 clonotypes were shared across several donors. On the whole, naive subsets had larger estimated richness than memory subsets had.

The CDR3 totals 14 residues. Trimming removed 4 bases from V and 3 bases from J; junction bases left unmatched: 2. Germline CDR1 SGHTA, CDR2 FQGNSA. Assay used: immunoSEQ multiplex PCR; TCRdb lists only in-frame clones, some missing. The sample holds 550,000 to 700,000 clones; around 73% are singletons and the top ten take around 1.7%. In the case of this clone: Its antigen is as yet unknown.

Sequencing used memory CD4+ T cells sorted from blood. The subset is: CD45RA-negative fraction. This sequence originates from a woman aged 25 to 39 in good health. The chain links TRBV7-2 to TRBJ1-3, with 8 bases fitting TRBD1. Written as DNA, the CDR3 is TGTGCCAGCAGCTCCAGGGGGCTTGGAAACACCATATATTTT. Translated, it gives CASSSRGLGNTIYF.